Listed here are 15 T cell receptor beta chains from one sample, sequenced in a study of kidney transplant recipient with SARS-CoV-2 infection. MiXCR was run by TCRdb on the reads, yielding one entry per CDR3 protein. Of roughly 250,000 distinct CDR3 sequences in the sample, around 30% were seen once. The sequenced sample was a blood sample, obtained at baseline and between days 110 and 120 from a kidney transplant recipient. The receptors shown here come from a male patient younger than 45 who had COVID-19 and was a kidney transplant recipient. The T cells may come from the graft donor.

This clonotype was counted many times. V gene TRBV27 combines with J gene TRBJ2-1; D unclear. Trimming pared 0 bases from V and 2 bases from J, leaving 11 bases between. Germline-derived CDR1 and CDR2 are MNHEY and SMNVEV (reference sequence). The CDR3 length is 16 residues. The CDR3 loop is CASSLSSGVPYNEQFF. DNA for the CDR3: TGTGCCAGCAGTTTATCGAGTGGGGTGCCCTACAATGAGCAGTTCTTC.

This clonotype was detected ten times or more. CDR3 in amino acids: CASSERAGTGELFF. In DNA, the CDR3 is TGTGCCAGCAGCGAGCGAGCGGGTACCGGGGAGCTGTTTTTT. The chain couples TRBV7-3 to TRBJ2-2; possibly TRBD2 for D (6 bases). V shed 5 bases and J shed 5 bases, with 12 bases lying between them. The CDR3 runs 14 residues. CDR1 is SGHTA and CDR2 is FQGTGA in the germline V gene.

Comment on this clonotype: A read error is the likely source, as a far larger clone sits one nucleotide away. The chain combines TRBV6-1 with TRBJ2-1, with D perhaps TRBD1 (5 bases). The end of the DNA aligns better with TRBJ2-7, so the J call may be wrong. The CDR3 sequence is 15 residues long. Germline V gives CDR1 MNHNS, CDR2 SASEGT. This chain's CDR3 is CASSEAKGRAYEQYF. The CDR3 DNA reads as TGTGCCAGCAGTGAAGCGAAAGGCAGGGCTTACGAGCAGTACTTC.

As for this clonotype: A much larger clone lies a single base off, so this may be a read error. V is TRBV23-1 and J is TRBJ1-2; no clear D gene. TRBV23-1 is an ORF; its function is uncertain. This CDR3 is 17 amino acids long. The CDR3 is CASSRGPLRRKTYGYIF. The CDR3 region has the DNA TGCGCCAGCAGTCGAGGGCCGCTACGCAGAAAGACCTATGGCTACATCTTC.

This clonotype was seen a handful of times. The chain uses TRBV7-2 and TRBJ2-4; 7 bases are a match to TRBD1. The CDR3 has 15 amino acids. With V trimmed by 5 bases and J by 6 bases, 10 bases remained unmatched. Germline lookup yields CDR1 SGHTA and CDR2 FQGNSA. The CDR3 region has the DNA TGTGCCAGCAGCCCCGGAGGTCCAGGGGGAAACATTCAGTACTTC. Protein: CASSPGGPGGNIQYF.

This clonotype was recorded a few times. The CDR3 is CASSFYRDTQYF. The DNA of the CDR3 is TGTGCCAGCAGCTTTTATCGGGATACGCAGTATTTT. The chain recombines TRBV7-9 with TRBJ2-3; D is uncertain. Germline CDR1 is SEHNR and CDR2 is FQNEAQ (reference sequence). V lost 3 bases and J 6 bases, leaving 7 bases between the germline ends. This CDR3 has 12 residues.

A remark on this clonotype: This clone may be a read error of a much larger clone one base away. The chain joins TRBV20-1 to TRBJ1-2; weak D call: TRBD1 (6 bases). V was pared by 6 bases and J by 3 bases, with 20 bases between. Germline V gene lookup returns CDR1 DFQATT and CDR2 SNEGSKA (reference sequence). The CDR3 sequence is 15 residues long. The CDR3 bases are TGCAGTGCCCTCGCGGACAGACCCCTATACTATGGCTACACCTTC. Encoded protein: CSALADRPLYYGYTF.

This clonotype was observed many times. The chain has TRBV18 and TRBJ2-7; 12 bases align to TRBD1. Germline CDR1 reads KGHSH; CDR2 reads LQKENI. Trimming cost V 4 bases and J 2 bases; bases outside gene matches: 6. This CDR3 comprises 16 residues. CDR3 nucleotides: TGTGCCAGCTCACAGGGGAGGGACAGGGGGCCCTACGAGCAGTACTTC. This encodes CASSQGRDRGPYEQYF.

A note on this clonotype: This may be a read error: a much more frequent sequence differs by one nucleotide. CDR3 DNA sequence: TGTGCCAGCAGTGGGGGTACGATCTCCAGTAAGGAAAAACTGTTTTTT. Its protein product is CASSGGTISSKEKLFF. The chain is built from TRBV6-4 and TRBJ1-4; D is unclear. This CDR3 is built from 16 residues. Germline-derived CDR1 and CDR2 are MRHNA and SNTAGT. The V and J ends lost 4 bases and 8 bases respectively, with 20 bases between them.

On this clonotype: This may be a read error, as it is one base from a much larger clone. The chain carries TRBV6-5 and TRBJ1-2; possible D gene TRBD1, 6 bases. There are 13 residues in the CDR3. The germline V gene has CDR1 MNHEY and CDR2 SVGAGI. The CDR3 coding sequence is TGTACCAGCAGTTATCAGGGGAATGGCGGCTACACCTTC. Amino acids: CTSSYQGNGGYTF.

This clonotype was seen at least ten times. This rearrangement joins TRBV6-6 to TRBJ2-1; a possible D gene is TRBD2 (6 bases). V was trimmed by 8 bases and J by 8 bases, leaving 10 bases between them. This CDR3 has 11 amino acids. The V gene's germline CDR1 is MNHNY and CDR2 SVGAGI (reference sequence). The CDR3 reads CASLWGDEQFF. The DNA of the CDR3 is TGTGCCAGCCTCTGGGGGGATGAGCAGTTCTTC.

This clonotype has a handful of counts. The genes are TRBV9 and TRBJ2-1; the match to TRBD2 covers 8 bases. The ends lost 1 base at V and 7 bases at J; junction bases unmatched: 19. The CDR3 consists of 19 residues. Germline V gives CDR1 SGDLS, CDR2 YYNGEE. In nucleotides, the CDR3 is TGTGCCAGCAGCGTAAGCTCCCGGGGGGGCGGGAGGACTTCTAATGAGCAGTTCTTC. Its translation is CASSVSSRGGGRTSNEQFF. The variable domain in full, with the rest retrieved from reference TRBV9 and TRBJ2-1, is DSGVTQTPKHLITATGQRVTLRCSPRSGDLSVYWYQQSLDQGLQFLIQYYNGEERAKGNILERFSAQQFPDLHSELNLSSLELGDSALYFCASSVSSRGGGRTSNEQFFGPGTRLTVL.

This clonotype was counted many times. V gene TRBV11-3 combines with J gene TRBJ2-7; the match to TRBD2 covers 9 bases. Germline-derived CDR1 and CDR2 are SGHNT and YENEEA. The V gene end was trimmed by 2 bases and the J gene end by 6 bases; junction bases not matched to a gene: 5. The CDR3 totals 14 residues. The CDR3 nucleotides are TGTGCCAGCAGCTTAACTCCGACTAGCGGCGAGCAGTACTTC. Protein: CASSLTPTSGEQYF.

Comments on this clonotype: Because it lacks the conserved phenylalanine or tryptophan at the end, this CDR3 is likely a read error. The DNA is omitted, as the CDR3 cannot be located on it reliably, and the CDR3 follows TCRdb's listing. The CDR3 spells CASSPGGSSYERYV. The chain is built from TRBV2 and TRBJ2-5; the listed D gene, TRBD1, was not tested against the DNA. Per germline, CDR1 SNHLY and CDR2 FYNNEI. The CDR3 has 14 residues if both end residues are counted.

In regard to this clonotype: Because the CDR3 is missing its conserved closing phenylalanine or tryptophan, this is likely a read error. The chain recombines TRBV7-9 with TRBJ1-2; D is ambiguous. Germline assignment: CDR1 SEHNR and CDR2 FQNEAQ (reference sequence). This CDR3 is built from 17 residues. The germline V and J ends were trimmed by 5 bases and 4 bases, with 23 bases remaining between them. The CDR3 loop is CASSQSRYHGKTYGYTI. DNA for the CDR3: TGTGCCAGCAGCCAGAGTAGATACCATGGAAAGACCTATGGCTACACCATC.